A selection of T cell receptor beta chains follows, all from one sample in a study of T cell changes during pregnancy in multiple sclerosis. Clones were sequenced by immunoSEQ multiplex PCR, and TCRdb holds only the in-frame ones, with some missing. The top ten hold 6.5% to 7.5% of the sample, which has 30,000 or so clones, around 89% seen once. Sequencing was performed on CD8+ T cells from peripheral blood mononuclear cells, taken after pregnancy. These TCRs come from a female donor with multiple sclerosis, enrolled in a pregnancy study. Both conserved end residues are part of each CDR3. D genes are given only for firm matches. Some rows mark clone size as missing; the rest say once, few, many or name a class of expanded clone.

>.|TRBJ1-1|.|TRBV10-3
TGTGCCATCAGCCAGGGCACTGGCACTGAAGCTTTCTTT
CAISQGTGTEAFF
>TRBD1|TRBJ2-3|.|TRBV2
TGTGCCAGCAGTGTAACGTCGGGACAGGGGATCGATACGCAGTATTTT
CASSVTSGQGIDTQYF
>.|TRBJ2-6|.|TRBV4-3
TGCGCCAGCAGCCAAGATCGCTTTCGCCTAATCTCTGGGGCCAACGTCCTGACTTTC
CASSQDRFRLISGANVLTF
>.|TRBJ2-2|.|TRBV5-6
TGTGCCAGCAGCTTGGCCGAGTTTCTCACCGGGGAGCTGTTTTTT
CASSLAEFLTGELFF
>.|TRBJ1-1|.|TRBV6-5
TGTGCCAGCAGCCAGGGGTACCGCACTGAAGCTTTCTTT
CASSQGYRTEAFF
>.|TRBJ1-2|.|TRBV29-1
TGCAGCGTTGAAAAGGCGGCAGGGAATGTCGTATATGGCTACACCTTC
CSVEKAAGNVVYGYTF
>.|TRBJ2-2|.|TRBV29-1
TGCAGCGTTGTCCACATAACCGGGGAGCTGTTTTTT
CSVVHITGELFF
>.|TRBJ2-1|.|TRBV9
TGTGCCAGCAGCATGGGGGGAGCCCACTACAATGAGCAGTTCTTC
CASSMGGAHYNEQFF
>.|TRBJ1-1|.|TRBV10-3
TGTGCCATCAGTGTTCGAGGGGACTTTCTAAACACTGAAGCTTTCTTT
CAISVRGDFLNTEAFF
>.|TRBJ2-1|.|TRBV5-1
TGCGCCAGCAGCTTCTCGGGAGAATCCTACAATGAGCAGTTCTTC
CASSFSGESYNEQFF
>TRBD1|TRBJ1-6|.|TRBV4-2
TGTGCCAGCAGCACCGGGACAGGGTCTGTCAGTTCACCCCTCCACTTT
CASSTGTGSVSSPLHF
>TRBD1|TRBJ2-3|.|TRBV25-1
TGTGCCAGCAGTGGACCCGGGACAGGGGGCAGCGATACGCAGTATTTT
CASSGPGTGGSDTQYF
>.|TRBJ2-3|.|TRBV9
TGTGCCAGCAGCACACAGGAGGTGGACGGGAGAGATACGCAGTATTTT
CASSTQEVDGRDTQYF
>.|TRBJ1-1|few|TRBV29-1
TGCAGCGTTGAACAAGGGGAGGCAACTGAAGCTTTCTTT
CSVEQGEATEAFF
>TRBD1|TRBJ2-7|.|TRBV27
TGTGCCAGCAGTTCCTCCGGGACAGAGTACTTC
CASSSSGTEYF
>.|TRBJ2-1|.|TRBV6-5
TGTGCCAGCAGTTACCACGATAGAGAGAATAATGAGCAGTTCTTC
CASSYHDRENNEQFF
>TRBD2|TRBJ2-2|.|TRBV9
TGTGCCAGCAGCCGCCGGACTAGCGCCTACACCGGGGAGCTGTTTTTT
CASSRRTSAYTGELFF
>TRBD1|TRBJ2-3|.|TRBV11-2
TGTGCCAGCAGGACAGGGGCCATCGTGGAGACGCAGTATTTT
CASRTGAIVETQYF
>.|TRBJ2-4|.|TRBV4-3
TGCGCCAGCAGCCAAGATGTCTGGGGGCGATTGCCCAACATTCAGTACTTC
CASSQDVWGRLPNIQYF
>TRBD1|TRBJ1-1|.|TRBV25-1
TGTGCCAGCAGTAGAACTAAAGGGACAGGGGACCCGAACACTGAAGCTTTCTTT
CASSRTKGTGDPNTEAFF
>TRBD2|TRBJ2-1|.|TRBV19
TGTGCCAGTAGTATAGTGTTAGCGGGACCCCACAATGAGCAGTTCTTC
CASSIVLAGPHNEQFF
>TRBD2|TRBJ2-1|.|TRBV7-6
TGTGCCAGCAGCTTACTAGCGGAATCCTACAATGAGCAGTTCTTC
CASSLLAESYNEQFF
>.|TRBJ2-7|.|TRBV5-1
TGCGCCAGCAGCTTAAGCAGCGGTACCTACGAGCAGTACTTC
CASSLSSGTYEQYF
>.|TRBJ1-1|few|TRBV6-1
TGTGCCAGCAGAGACAGGACCAACACTGAAGCTTTCTTT
CASRDRTNTEAFF
>TRBD1|TRBJ2-5|once|TRBV5-1
TGCGCCAGCAGCTTGGGGCCGGGACAGCAAGAGACCCAGTACTTC
CASSLGPGQQETQYF
>TRBD2|TRBJ2-2|.|TRBV30
TGTGCCGGGCAATGGGGGGAGGGCCTTGGCACCGGGGAGCTGTTTTTT
CAGQWGEGLGTGELFF
>TRBD1|TRBJ1-2|.|TRBV7-2
TGTGCCAGCACCAAAGGGATGACAGGGTATGACTATGGCTACACCTTC
CASTKGMTGYDYGYTF
>.|TRBJ1-6|few|TRBV4-2
TGTGCCAGCAGCCAAGCGGCCGGGGAGGTTTCACCCCTCCACTTT
CASSQAAGEVSPLHF
>.|TRBJ2-1|.|TRBV9
TGTGCCAGCAGCGGGACATCAAGCTCCTACAATGAGCAGTTCTTC
CASSGTSSSYNEQFF
>.|TRBJ1-1|once|TRBV19
TGTGCCAGTAGAATGGGAGGGGCGAGTCGCACTGAAGCTTTCTTT
CASRMGGASRTEAFF
>.|TRBJ2-5|.|TRBV28
TGTGCCAGCAGTTGGTCGGGAGTGGTGACCCAGTACTTC
CASSWSGVVTQYF
>TRBD2|TRBJ2-1|.|TRBV27
TGTGCCAGCAGTTCAACTAGCGGGATTGGATATGAGCAGTTCTTC
CASSSTSGIGYEQFF
>.|TRBJ1-1|.|TRBV5-1
TGCGCCAGCAGCTTCTCAACGGGGGTCACTGAAGCTTTCTTT
CASSFSTGVTEAFF
>.|TRBJ2-7|few|TRBV19
TGTGCCAGTGGACAGTACGAGCAGTACTTC
CASGQYEQYF
>TRBD2|TRBJ2-5|.|TRBV6-5
TGTGCCAGCACTGAGTCGGGGGGAGTGGAGACCCAGTACTTC
CASTESGGVETQYF
>.|TRBJ1-1|.|TRBV6-6
TGTGCCAGCAGTTACTCAGGGGTCACTGAAGCTTTCTTT
CASSYSGVTEAFF
>.|TRBJ1-1|.|TRBV13
TGTGCCAGCAGCTCCCCAACAGAGAACACTGAAGCTTTCTTT
CASSSPTENTEAFF
>TRBD2|TRBJ2-1|.|TRBV7-3
TGTGCCAGCAGCTTAACCGGGAGGGGGGGCCGATACAATGAGCAGTTCTTC
CASSLTGRGGRYNEQFF
>.|TRBJ2-5|.|TRBV6-1
TGTGCCAGCAGTGACCTCCGGAGGGCAGAGACCCAGTACTTC
CASSDLRRAETQYF
>.|TRBJ2-5|once|TRBV19
TGTGCCAGTAGTATAACTAGCTCAAGGGAGACCCAGTACTTC
CASSITSSRETQYF
>.|TRBJ1-1|.|TRBV4-2
TGTGCCAGCAGCCAGCCAGGGGCCCAGGGCACTGAAGCTTTCTTT
CASSQPGAQGTEAFF
>.|TRBJ2-3|many|TRBV7-3
TGTGCCAGCAGCCCGACAGGAGGAGATTTTAGCACAGATACGCAGTATTTT
CASSPTGGDFSTDTQYF
>.|TRBJ1-1|once|TRBV29-1
TGCAGCGTTGGCAGGGGCACTGAAGCTTTCTTT
CSVGRGTEAFF
>TRBD2|TRBJ2-7|.|TRBV19
TGTGCCAGCCTAGGGAGGGACGAAAACGACTACGAGCAGTACTTC
CASLGRDENDYEQYF
>.|TRBJ1-4|.|TRBV4-3
TGCGCCAGCAGCCAAGAACGGTGGGCGCTAAGTACTAATGAAAAACTGTTTTTT
CASSQERWALSTNEKLFF
>TRBD2|TRBJ2-3|.|TRBV28
TGTGCCAGCAGTCCAAGACTAGCGGTCGCAGATACGCAGTATTTT
CASSPRLAVADTQYF
>TRBD2|TRBJ2-1|.|TRBV5-6
TGTGCCAGCAGCTTCGGCGGGAGAAGGGGAGATGAGCAGTTCTTC
CASSFGGRRGDEQFF
>TRBD2|TRBJ2-7|.|TRBV11-2
TGTGCCAGCAGCTTAGAGGATGAGACAACCGGGACTAGACGCGACGAGCAGTACTTC
CASSLEDETTGTRRDEQYF
>.|TRBJ2-1|.|TRBV18
TGTGCCAGCTCACCACCTAGCTACTACAATGAGCAGTTCTTC
CASSPPSYYNEQFF
>TRBD2|TRBJ2-1|.|TRBV4-1
TGCGCCAGCAGCCAAGAGAGCTCTAGCGGCTCCTACAATGAGCAGTTCTTC
CASSQESSSGSYNEQFF
>TRBD1|TRBJ2-4|.|TRBV28
TGTGCCAGCAGTTACGGGGACAGCCAAAACATTCAGTACTTC
CASSYGDSQNIQYF
>.|TRBJ1-1|.|TRBV11-2
TGTGCCAGCAGCCCCTATACAGGGATGAACACTGAAGCTTTCTTT
CASSPYTGMNTEAFF
>TRBD1|TRBJ2-3|.|TRBV6-5
TGTGCCAGCAGCCTTGGACAGGGTGAAACAGATACGCAGTATTTT
CASSLGQGETDTQYF